The next 2 T cell receptor beta chains were all read from a single sample in a study of blood T cell repertoires in COVID-19. Sequencing used immunoSEQ multiplex PCR; TCRdb keeps in-frame clones, though not all of them. The profile shows about 220,000 clones, roughly 90% of them singletons. The sequenced sample consisted of PBMCs or T cells enriched from blood (not recorded which). Every receptor here comes from a young woman who had recovered from COVID-19.

The chain joins TRBV7-9 to TRBJ2-3; D may be TRBD1 (5 bases). The CDR3 has 15 amino acids. Germline-derived CDR1 and CDR2 are SEHNR and FQNEAQ (reference sequence). With 2 bases removed from V and 2 bases from J, the gap between germline ends came to 11 bases. The CDR3, as DNA: TGTGCCAGCAGCTTATCGAGACAGCTCACAGATACGCAGTATTTT. It encodes CASSLSRQLTDTQYF.

The chain employs TRBV3-1 (or the pseudogene TRBV3-2) and TRBJ1-2, with TRBD1 identical over 8 bases. This CDR3 is 15 amino acids long. Germline V gives CDR1 LGHDT, CDR2 YNNKEL (reference sequence). V trimming: 0 bases; J trimming: 8 bases; junction bases outside the gene matches: 8. CDR3 loop: CASSQDRQGAEGYTF. The CDR3, as DNA: TGTGCCAGCAGCCAAGACCGGCAGGGGGCTGAGGGCTACACCTTC.